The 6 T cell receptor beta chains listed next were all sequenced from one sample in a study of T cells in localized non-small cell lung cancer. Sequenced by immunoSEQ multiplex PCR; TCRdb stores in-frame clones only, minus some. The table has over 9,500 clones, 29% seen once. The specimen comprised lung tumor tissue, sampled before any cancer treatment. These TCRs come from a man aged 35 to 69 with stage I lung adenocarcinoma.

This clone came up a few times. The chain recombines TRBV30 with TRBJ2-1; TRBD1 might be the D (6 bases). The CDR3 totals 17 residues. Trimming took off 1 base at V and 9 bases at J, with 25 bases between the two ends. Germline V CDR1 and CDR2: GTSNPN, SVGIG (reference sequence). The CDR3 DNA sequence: TGTGCCTGGAGTGATTCTTTGGACAGCCCATCGGGCGGTGAGCAGTTCTTC. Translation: CAWSDSLDSPSGGEQFF.

CDR3 DNA sequence: TGCAGCGAGCAGACAGGGGGCAAATACGAGCAGTACTTC. Protein: CSEQTGGKYEQYF. This chain connects TRBV29-1 to TRBJ2-7, with TRBD1 matching 10 bases. In germline, CDR1 is SQVTM, CDR2 ANQGSEA. V was clipped by 7 bases and J by 4 bases; unmatched bases: 7. The CDR3 contains 13 residues.

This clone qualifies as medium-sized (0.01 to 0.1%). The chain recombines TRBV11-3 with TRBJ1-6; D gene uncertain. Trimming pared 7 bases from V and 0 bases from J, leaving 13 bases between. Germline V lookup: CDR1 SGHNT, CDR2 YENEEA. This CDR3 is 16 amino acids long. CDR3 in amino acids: CASTSTESSYNSPLHF. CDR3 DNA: TGTGCCAGCACTTCAACAGAGAGCTCCTATAATTCACCCCTCCACTTT. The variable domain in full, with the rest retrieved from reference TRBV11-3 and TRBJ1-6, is EAGVVQSPRYKIIEKKQPVAFWCNPISGHNTLYWYLQNLGQGPELLIRYENEEAVDDSQLPKDRFSAERLKGVDSTLKIQPAELGDSAVYLCASTSTESSYNSPLHFGNGTRLTVT.

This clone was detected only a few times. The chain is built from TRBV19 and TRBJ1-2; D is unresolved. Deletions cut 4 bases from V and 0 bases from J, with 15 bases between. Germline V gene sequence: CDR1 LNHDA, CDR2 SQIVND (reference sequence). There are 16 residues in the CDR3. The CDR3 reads CASSKRTGRANYGYTF. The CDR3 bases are TGTGCCAGTAGTAAAAGGACCGGTCGAGCTAACTATGGCTACACCTTC.

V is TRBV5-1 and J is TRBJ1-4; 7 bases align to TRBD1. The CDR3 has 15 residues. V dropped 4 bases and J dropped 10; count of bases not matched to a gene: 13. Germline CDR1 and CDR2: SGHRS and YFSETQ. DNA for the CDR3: TGCGCCAGCAGCCAGGGGGGTGGCCTCGTGGGAAAACTGTTTTTT. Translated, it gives CASSQGGGLVGKLFF.

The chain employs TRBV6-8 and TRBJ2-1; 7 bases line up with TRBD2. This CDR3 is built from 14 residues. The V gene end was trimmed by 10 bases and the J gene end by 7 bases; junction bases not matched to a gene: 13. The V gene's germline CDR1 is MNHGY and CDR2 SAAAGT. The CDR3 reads CAINQRGPKNEQFF. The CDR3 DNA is TGTGCCATCAACCAGCGGGGACCAAAAAATGAGCAGTTCTTC.